This T cell receptor beta chain was recorded in a study of T cell responses to AZD1222 COVID-19 vaccine. Points from the study as a whole: Repertoires were sampled only after the peak T cell response.

Remarks on this clone: Its antigen is still unknown.

Germline V gives CDR1 MNHEY, CDR2 SMNVEV (reference sequence). This CDR3 is 15 amino acids long. The V end lost 6 bases, the J end lost 0 bases, and 15 bases lay between the germline ends. Using immunoSEQ multiplex PCR, the repertoire was profiled, and TCRdb retains in-frame clones only, with some absent. The table includes roughly 100,000 clones, roughly 89% detected once. The receptor's source is an adult who received the AZD1222 COVID-19 vaccine. The source was peripheral blood, collected 28 days after the second AZD1222 dose. The chain joins TRBV27 to TRBJ2-7; tentatively, D is TRBD1 (6 bases). CDR3 sequence: CASSRYRVSSYEQYF. CDR3 nucleotides: TGTGCCAGCAGCCGATACAGGGTTAGCTCCTACGAGCAGTACTTC.